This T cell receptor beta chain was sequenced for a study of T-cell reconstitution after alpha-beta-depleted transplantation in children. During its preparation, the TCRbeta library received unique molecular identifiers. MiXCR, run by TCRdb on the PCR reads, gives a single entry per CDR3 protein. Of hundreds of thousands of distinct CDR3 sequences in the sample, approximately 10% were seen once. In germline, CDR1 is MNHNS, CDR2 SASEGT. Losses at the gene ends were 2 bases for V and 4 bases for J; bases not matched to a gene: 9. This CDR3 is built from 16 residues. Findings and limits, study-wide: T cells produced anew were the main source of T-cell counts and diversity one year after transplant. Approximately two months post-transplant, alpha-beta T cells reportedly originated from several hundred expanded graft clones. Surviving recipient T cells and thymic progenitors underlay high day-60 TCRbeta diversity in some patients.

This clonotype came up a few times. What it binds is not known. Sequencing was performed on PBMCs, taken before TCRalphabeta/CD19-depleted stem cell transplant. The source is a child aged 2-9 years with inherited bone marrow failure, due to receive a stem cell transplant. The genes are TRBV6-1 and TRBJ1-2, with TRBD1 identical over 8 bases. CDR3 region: CASSEYGQGGSYGYTF. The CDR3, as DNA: TGTGCCAGCAGTGAATATGGACAGGGCGGGAGCTATGGCTACACCTTC.